This T cell receptor beta chain comes out of a study of blood T cell repertoires in COVID-19. Measured with immunoSEQ multiplex PCR; TCRdb has only the in-frame clones, and not every one. The table records about 210,000 clones, about 90% of them present only once. Sequenced: peripheral blood. This sequence originates from a man under 40 with acute or convalescent COVID-19.

The CDR3 DNA follows: TGTGCCAGCAGAGCGACAGGGGCCGGGGCCAACGTCCTGACTTTC. As protein: CASRATGAGANVLTF. The chain employs TRBV6-6 and TRBJ2-6, with 8 bases lining up with TRBD1. CDR3 size: 15 residues. CDR1 is MNHNY and CDR2 is SVGAGI in the germline V gene (reference sequence). J was trimmed by 4 bases and V by 6 bases; bases with no gene match: 5.